Each of the 6 T cell receptor beta chains below was sequenced from the same sample in a study of somatic mutations in cytotoxic T cells in rheumatoid arthritis. The data were produced by immunoSEQ multiplex PCR, yet TCRdb's version contains in-frame clones alone and is incomplete. The data hold fewer than 30,000 clones, with just under 75% observed a single time. The source material was CD8+ T cells sorted from blood. All receptors derive from a woman aged 18-29 years in good health.

The chain uses TRBV28 and TRBJ2-7; D unclear. The V end was cut by 4 bases, the J end by 3 bases, with 10 bases between. CDR3 length equals 13 residues. The germline V gene has CDR1 MDHEN and CDR2 SYDVKM. The CDR3 region is CASSSLGGYEQYV. CDR3 DNA sequence: TGTGCCAGCAGTTCGCTCGGCGGCTACGAGCAGTACGTC.

This clone is termed medium-sized. The V gene is TRBV30, the J gene TRBJ2-1, with D tentatively TRBD1 or TRBD2 (7 bases each). Trimming took 7 bases from V and 8 from J, leaving 15 bases between them. The CDR3 loop spans 12 amino acids. The germline gives CDR1 GTSNPN, CDR2 SVGIG (reference sequence). The CDR3 spells CALDREGDEQFF. In DNA form, the CDR3 reads TGTGCCTTAGACAGGGAGGGAGATGAGCAGTTCTTC.

This chain links TRBV4-1 with TRBJ1-1; TRBD1 might be the D (6 bases). V lost 3 bases, J lost 4 bases, and 18 bases lay in between. Germline lookup yields CDR1 MGHRA and CDR2 YSYEKL. The CDR3 runs 16 residues. Here the CDR3 reads CASSHRGGRDATEAFF. CDR3 DNA sequence: TGCGCCAGCAGCCACCGAGGGGGTAGGGACGCCACTGAAGCTTTCTTT.

The chain links TRBV7-9 to TRBJ2-2, with 9 nucleotides matching TRBD1. The V gene's germline CDR1 is SEHNR and CDR2 FQNEAQ (reference sequence). J was trimmed by 3 bases and V by 5 bases; bases with no gene match: 4. The CDR3 has 15 residues. CDR3 sequence (DNA): TGTGCCAGCAGCGCAGGGACAGGGTACACCGGGGAGCTGTTTTTT. The encoded protein is CASSAGTGYTGELFF.

This sequence joins TRBV19 and TRBJ1-1; D perhaps matches TRBD1 (6 bases). Germline V gene data show CDR1 as LNHDA and CDR2 as SQIVND (reference sequence). This CDR3 is built from 14 residues. With 3 bases removed from V and 7 bases from J, the gap between germline ends came to 15 bases. In DNA, the CDR3 is TGTGCCAGTAGTATCACCCCCGAGGGGGTTGAAGCTTTCTTT. It yields the protein CASSITPEGVEAFF.

J is TRBJ1-5 and V is TRBV7-9; D unclear. The V gene's germline CDR1 is SEHNR and CDR2 FQNEAQ (reference sequence). This CDR3 is built from 13 residues. V was pared by 1 base and J by 11 bases, with 12 bases between. CDR3 DNA: TGTGCCAGCAGCTTAGGTGCCAATTTGGCCCAGCATTTT. Its translation is CASSLGANLAQHF.